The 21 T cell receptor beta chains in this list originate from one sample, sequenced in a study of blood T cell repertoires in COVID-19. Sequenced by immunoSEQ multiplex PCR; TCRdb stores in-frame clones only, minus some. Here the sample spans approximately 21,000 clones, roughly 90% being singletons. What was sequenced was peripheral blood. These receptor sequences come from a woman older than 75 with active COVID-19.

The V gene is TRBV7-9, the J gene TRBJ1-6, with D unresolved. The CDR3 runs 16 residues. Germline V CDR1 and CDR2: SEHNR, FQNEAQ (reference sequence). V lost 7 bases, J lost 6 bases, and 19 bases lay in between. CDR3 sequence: CASTPKAGDFNSPLHF. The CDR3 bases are TGTGCCAGCACCCCGAAAGCCGGGGATTTTAATTCACCCCTCCACTTT. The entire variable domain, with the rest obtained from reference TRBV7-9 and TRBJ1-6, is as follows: DTGVSQNPRHKITKRGQNVTFRCDPISEHNRLYWYRQTLGQGPEFLTYFQNEAQLEKSRLLSDRFSAERPKGSFSTLEIQRTEQGDSAMYLCASTPKAGDFNSPLHFGNGTRLTVT.

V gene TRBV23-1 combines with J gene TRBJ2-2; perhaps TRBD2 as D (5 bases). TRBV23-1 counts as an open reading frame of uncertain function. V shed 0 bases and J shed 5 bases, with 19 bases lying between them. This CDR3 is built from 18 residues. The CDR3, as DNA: TGCGCCAGCAGTCAATCTCTGGTCGAGGGTCTATGGACCGGGGAGCTGTTTTTT. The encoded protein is CASSQSLVEGLWTGELFF.

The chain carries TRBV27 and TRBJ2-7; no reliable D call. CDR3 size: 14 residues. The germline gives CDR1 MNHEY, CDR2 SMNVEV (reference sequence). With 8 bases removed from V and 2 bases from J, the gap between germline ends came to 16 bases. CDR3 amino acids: CASRLSEIAYEQYF. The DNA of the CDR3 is TGTGCCAGCCGGCTGAGCGAAATAGCCTACGAGCAGTACTTC.

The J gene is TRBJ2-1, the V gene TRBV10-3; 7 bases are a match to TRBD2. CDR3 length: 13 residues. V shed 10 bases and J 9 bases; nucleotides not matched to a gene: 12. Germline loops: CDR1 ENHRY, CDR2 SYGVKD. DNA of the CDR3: TGTGCCACTGGGGGGGACCGGTATGGTGAGCAGTTCTTC. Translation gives CATGGDRYGEQFF.

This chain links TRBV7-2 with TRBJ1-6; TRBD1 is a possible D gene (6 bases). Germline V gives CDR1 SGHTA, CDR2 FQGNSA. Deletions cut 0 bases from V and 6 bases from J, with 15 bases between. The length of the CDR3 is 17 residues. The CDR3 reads CASSLARTVAINSPLHF. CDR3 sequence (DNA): TGTGCCAGCAGCTTAGCCCGGACAGTGGCTATTAATTCACCCCTCCACTTT.

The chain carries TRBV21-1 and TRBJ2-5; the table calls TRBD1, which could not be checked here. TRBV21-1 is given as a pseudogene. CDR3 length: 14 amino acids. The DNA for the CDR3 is TGTGCCAGCAGCAATTGGGACACCCAAGAGACCCAGTACTTC. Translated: CASSNWDTQETQYF.

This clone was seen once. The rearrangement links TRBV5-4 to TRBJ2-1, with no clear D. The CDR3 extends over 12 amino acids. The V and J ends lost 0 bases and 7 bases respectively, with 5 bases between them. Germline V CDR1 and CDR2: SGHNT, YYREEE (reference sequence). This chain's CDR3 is CASSLGGNEQFF. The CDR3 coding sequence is TGTGCCAGCAGCTTGGGAGGAAATGAGCAGTTCTTC.

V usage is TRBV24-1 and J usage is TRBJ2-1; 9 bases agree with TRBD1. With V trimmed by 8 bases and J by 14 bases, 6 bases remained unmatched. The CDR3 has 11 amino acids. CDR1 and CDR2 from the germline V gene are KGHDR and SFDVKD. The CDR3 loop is CATKTGGLEFF. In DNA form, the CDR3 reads TGTGCCACCAAAACAGGGGGCTTGGAGTTCTTC.

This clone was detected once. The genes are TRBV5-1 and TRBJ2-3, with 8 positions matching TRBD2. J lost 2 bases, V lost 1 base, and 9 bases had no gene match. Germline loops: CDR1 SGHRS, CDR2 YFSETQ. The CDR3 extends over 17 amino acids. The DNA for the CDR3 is TGCGCCAGCAGCTTGTTCGCGGGGGGCACCGCCACAGATACGCAGTATTTT. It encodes CASSLFAGGTATDTQYF. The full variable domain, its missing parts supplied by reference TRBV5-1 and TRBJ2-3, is KAGVTQTPRYLIKTRGQQVTLSCSPISGHRSVSWYQQTPGQGLQFLFEYFSETQRNKGNFPGRFSGRQFSNSRSEMNVSTLELGDSALYLCASSLFAGGTATDTQYFGPGTRLTVL.

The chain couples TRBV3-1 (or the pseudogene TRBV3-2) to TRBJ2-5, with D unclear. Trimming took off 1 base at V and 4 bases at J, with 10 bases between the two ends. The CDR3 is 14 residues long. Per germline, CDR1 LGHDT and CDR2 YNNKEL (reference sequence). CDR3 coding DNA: TGTGCCAGCAGCCAAGCTTGGCCTGGAGAGACCCAGTACTTC. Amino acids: CASSQAWPGETQYF.

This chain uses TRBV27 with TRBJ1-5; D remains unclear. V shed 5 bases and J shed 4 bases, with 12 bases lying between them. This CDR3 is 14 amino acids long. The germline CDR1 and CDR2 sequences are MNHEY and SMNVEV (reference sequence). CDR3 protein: CASSTDSINQPQHF. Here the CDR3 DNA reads TGTGCCAGCAGTACGGACTCCATAAATCAGCCCCAGCATTTT.

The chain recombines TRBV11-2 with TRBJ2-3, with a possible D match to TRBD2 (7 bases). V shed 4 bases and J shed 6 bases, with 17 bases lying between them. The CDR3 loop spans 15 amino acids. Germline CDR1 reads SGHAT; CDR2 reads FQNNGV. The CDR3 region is CASSSPLAGADTQYF. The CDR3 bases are TGTGCCAGCAGCTCACCCCTCGCGGGGGCCGATACGCAGTATTTT.

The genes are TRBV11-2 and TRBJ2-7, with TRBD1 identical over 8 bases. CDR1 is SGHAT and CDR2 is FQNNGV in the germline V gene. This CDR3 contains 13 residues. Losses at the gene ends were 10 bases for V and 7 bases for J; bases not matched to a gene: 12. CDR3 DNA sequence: TGTGCCACCTCCGCCCAGGGGGCAGGGGAGCAGTACTTC. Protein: CATSAQGAGEQYF. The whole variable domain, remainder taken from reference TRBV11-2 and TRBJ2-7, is EAGVAQSPRYKIIEKRQSVAFWCNPISGHATLYWYQQILGQGPKLLIQFQNNGVVDDSQLPKDRFSAERLKGVDSTLKIQPAKLEDSAVYLCATSAQGAGEQYFGPGTRLTVT.

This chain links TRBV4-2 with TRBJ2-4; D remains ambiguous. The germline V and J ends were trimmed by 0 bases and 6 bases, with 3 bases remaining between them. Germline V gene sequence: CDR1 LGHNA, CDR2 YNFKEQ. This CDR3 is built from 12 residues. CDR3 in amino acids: CASSQERNIQYF. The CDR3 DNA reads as TGTGCCAGCAGCCAAGAGAGAAACATTCAGTACTTC.

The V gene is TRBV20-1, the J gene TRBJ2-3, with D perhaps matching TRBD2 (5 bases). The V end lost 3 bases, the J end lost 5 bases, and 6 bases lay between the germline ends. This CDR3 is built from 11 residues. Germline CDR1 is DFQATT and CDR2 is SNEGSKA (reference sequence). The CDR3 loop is CSASGVDTQYF. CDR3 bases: TGCAGTGCTAGCGGGGTAGATACGCAGTATTTT.

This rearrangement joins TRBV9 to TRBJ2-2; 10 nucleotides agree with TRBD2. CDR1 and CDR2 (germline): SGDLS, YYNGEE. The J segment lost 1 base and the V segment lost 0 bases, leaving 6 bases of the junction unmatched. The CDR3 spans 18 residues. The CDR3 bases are TGTGCCAGCAGCGTAGCTGTCCTAGCGGGGGTGAACACCGGGGAGCTGTTTTTT. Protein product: CASSVAVLAGVNTGELFF.

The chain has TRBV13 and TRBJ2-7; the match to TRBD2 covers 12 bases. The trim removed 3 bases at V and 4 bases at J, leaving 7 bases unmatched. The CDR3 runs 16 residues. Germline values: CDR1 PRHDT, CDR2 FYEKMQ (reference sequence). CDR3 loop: CASSFDSSGGAYEQYF. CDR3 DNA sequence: TGTGCCAGCAGCTTCGACTCTAGCGGGGGGGCGTACGAGCAGTACTTC.

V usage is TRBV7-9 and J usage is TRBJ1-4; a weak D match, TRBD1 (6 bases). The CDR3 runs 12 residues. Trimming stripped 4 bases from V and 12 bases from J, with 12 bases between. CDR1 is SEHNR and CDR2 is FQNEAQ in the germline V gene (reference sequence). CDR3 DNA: TGTGCCAGCAGCTACAGGGATCTAGAACTGTTTTTT. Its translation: CASSYRDLELFF.

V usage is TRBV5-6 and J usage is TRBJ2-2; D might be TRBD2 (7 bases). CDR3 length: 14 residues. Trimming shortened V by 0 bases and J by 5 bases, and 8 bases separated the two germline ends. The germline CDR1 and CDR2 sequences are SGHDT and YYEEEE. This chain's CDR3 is CASSLEGGTGELFF. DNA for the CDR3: TGTGCCAGCAGCTTGGAGGGGGGGACCGGGGAGCTGTTTTTT.

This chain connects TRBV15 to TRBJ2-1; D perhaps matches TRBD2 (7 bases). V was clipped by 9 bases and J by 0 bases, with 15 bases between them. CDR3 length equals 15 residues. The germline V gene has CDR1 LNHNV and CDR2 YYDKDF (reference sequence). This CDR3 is CATRGGLGSYNEQFF. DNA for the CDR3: TGTGCCACTAGGGGGGGCTTGGGCTCCTACAATGAGCAGTTCTTC.

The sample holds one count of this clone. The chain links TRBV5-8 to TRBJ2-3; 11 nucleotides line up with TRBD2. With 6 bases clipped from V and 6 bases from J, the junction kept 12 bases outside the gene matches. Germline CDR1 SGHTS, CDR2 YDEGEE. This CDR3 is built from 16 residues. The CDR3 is CASTLRVAGGPDTQYF. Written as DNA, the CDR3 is TGTGCCAGCACCCTCCGGGTAGCGGGGGGGCCGGATACGCAGTATTTT.